This T cell receptor (beta chain) originates from a study of glioma-infiltrating T cells. The iRepertoire nested amplicon-rescue multiplex PCR amplified TCR alpha and beta CDR3s from RNA. One entry per CDR3 protein results from TCRdb running MiXCR on the multiplex PCR reads. In the table there are more than 300,000 distinct CDR3 sequences, 41% of which are singletons. Germline V gives CDR1 MGHRA, CDR2 YSYEKL. The V and J ends lost 4 bases and 6 bases, in that order; junction bases with no gene match: 9. The CDR3 consists of 15 residues. The J gene is TRBJ2-1, the V gene TRBV4-1, with 7 bases aligning to TRBD2. Material for sequencing was glioma tissue, nonneoplastic brain tissue, or PBMCs (not recorded which). This clonotype was sampled from a human donor with low-grade glioma or glioblastoma, undergoing nonglioma brain surgery, or in good health (not recorded which). The CDR3 nucleotides read TGCGCCAGCAGCCGAGTGGCTAGCGGCGTCAATGAGCAGTTCTTC. It translates to CASSRVASGVNEQFF.